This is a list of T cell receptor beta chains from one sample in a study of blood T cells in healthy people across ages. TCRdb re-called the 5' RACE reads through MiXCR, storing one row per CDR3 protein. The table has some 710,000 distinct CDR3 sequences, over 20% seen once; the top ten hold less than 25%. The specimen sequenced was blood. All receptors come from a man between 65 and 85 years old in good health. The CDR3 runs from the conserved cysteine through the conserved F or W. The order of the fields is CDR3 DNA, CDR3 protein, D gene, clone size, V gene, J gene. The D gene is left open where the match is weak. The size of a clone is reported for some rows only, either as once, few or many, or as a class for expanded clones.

TGTGCCAGCAGCTTAATTTGGGCTATCTCTCGCGAGGAAGATACGCAGTATTTT	CASSLIWAISREEDTQYF	-	few	TRBV7-2	TRBJ2-3
TGTGCCATCAGTGGAGGAGGGGGCACTGAAGCTTTCTTT	CAISGGGGTEAFF	-	-	TRBV10-3	TRBJ1-1
TGTGCCAGCAGTCCCCCGGGGGATTATGGCTACACCTTC	CASSPPGDYGYTF	-	many	TRBV18	TRBJ1-2
TGCGCCAGCAGCTTGGCCGGGCCGGGGGGAGCTTCGGACAAGGCCAAAAACATTCAGTACTTC	CASSLAGPGGASDKAKNIQYF	TRBD2	-	TRBV5-1	TRBJ2-4
TGTGCCAGCAGCCCAAACCCCATGAACACTGAAGCTTTCTTT	CASSPNPMNTEAFF	-	few	TRBV12-3/TRBV12-4	TRBJ1-1
TGTGCCAGCAGCTTAAAGCGGGAGCTCGTTGAGCAGTTCTTC	CASSLKRELVEQFF	TRBD2	few	TRBV7-8	TRBJ2-1
TGTGCCAGCAGTGAAGCTCGAGGGGGCGAGCAGTACTTC	CASSEARGGEQYF	-	-	TRBV2	TRBJ2-7
TGTGCCACCAGCCTTGGGCTTGCTTTTGCGGGAGGGCTCGATGAGCAGTTCTTC	CATSLGLAFAGGLDEQFF	TRBD2	-	TRBV15	TRBJ2-1
TGTGCCAGCAGCGCGACTAGCGGGAGAGAAAATGAGCAGTTCTTC	CASSATSGRENEQFF	TRBD2	-	TRBV6-5	TRBJ2-1
TGTGCCAGCAGCCTAGAGTCTGGTGTAGCCAAAAACATTCAGTACTTC	CASSLESGVAKNIQYF	-	-	TRBV7-2	TRBJ2-4
TGTGCCAGTAGCGGGTGGACCGAAGGGGTCACTGAAGCTTTCTTT	CASSGWTEGVTEAFF	-	-	TRBV19	TRBJ1-1
TGTGCCAGCAGCCTCCTCTTCTCGGGGCCTTACAATGAGCAGTTCTTC	CASSLLFSGPYNEQFF	-	few	TRBV3-1	TRBJ2-1
TGTGCCATCAGTGAAAGGGTGGCGGCGGCAGATACGCAGTATTTT	CAISERVAAADTQYF	-	few	TRBV10-3	TRBJ2-3
TGTGCCAGCAGTTACACAGCGGGGGGGAGCACAGATACGCAGTATTTT	CASSYTAGGSTDTQYF	TRBD2	-	TRBV27	TRBJ2-3